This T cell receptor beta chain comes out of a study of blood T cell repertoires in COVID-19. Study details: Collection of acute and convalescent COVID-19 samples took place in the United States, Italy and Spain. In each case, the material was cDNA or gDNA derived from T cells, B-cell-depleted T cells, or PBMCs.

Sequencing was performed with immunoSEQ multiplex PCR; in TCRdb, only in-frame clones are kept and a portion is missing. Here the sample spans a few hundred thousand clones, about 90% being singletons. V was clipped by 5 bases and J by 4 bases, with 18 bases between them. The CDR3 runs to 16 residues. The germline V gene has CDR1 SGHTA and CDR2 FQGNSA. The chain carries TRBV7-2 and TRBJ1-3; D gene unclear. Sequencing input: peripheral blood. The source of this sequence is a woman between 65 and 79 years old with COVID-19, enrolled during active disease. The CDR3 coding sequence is TGTGCCAGCAGCCCCCGGTGGTTCTCGTCCGGAAACACCATATATTTT. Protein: CASSPRWFSSGNTIYF.